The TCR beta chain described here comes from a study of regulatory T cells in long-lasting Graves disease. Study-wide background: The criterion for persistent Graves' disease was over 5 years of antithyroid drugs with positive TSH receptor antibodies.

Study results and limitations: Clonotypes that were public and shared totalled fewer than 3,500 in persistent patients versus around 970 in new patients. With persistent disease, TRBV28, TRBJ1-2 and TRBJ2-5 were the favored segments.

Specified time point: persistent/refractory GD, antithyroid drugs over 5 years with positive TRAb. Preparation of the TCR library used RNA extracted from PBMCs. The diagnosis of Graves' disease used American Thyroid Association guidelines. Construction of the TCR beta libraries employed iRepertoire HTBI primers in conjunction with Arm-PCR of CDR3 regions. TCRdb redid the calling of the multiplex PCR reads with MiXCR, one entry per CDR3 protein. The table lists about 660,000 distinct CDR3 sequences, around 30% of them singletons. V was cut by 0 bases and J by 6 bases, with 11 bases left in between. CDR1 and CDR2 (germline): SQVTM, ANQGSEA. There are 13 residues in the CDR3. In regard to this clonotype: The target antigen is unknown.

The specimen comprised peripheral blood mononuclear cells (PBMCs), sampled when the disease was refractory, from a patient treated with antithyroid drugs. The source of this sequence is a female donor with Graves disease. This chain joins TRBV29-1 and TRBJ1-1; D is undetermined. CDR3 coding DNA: TGCAGCGTTGAAGATCGCCGGGAGTCTGAAGCTTTCTTT. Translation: CSVEDRRESEAFF.